This record looks at one T cell receptor beta chain sequence and its context. Its antigen remains unidentified. CDR1 and CDR2 from the germline V gene are SGHDN and FVKESK. The CDR3 is 12 residues long. Trimming at V came to 5 bases and at J to 6 bases, leaving 4 bases not matched to a gene. This entry belongs to a study of T cells and Merkel cell carcinoma outcomes. Whole-study results and caveats: Reportedly, T-cell repertoire with density predicts Merkel cell carcinoma outcomes.

The data were produced by immunoSEQ multiplex PCR, yet TCRdb's version contains in-frame clones alone and is incomplete. The sample has about 15,000 clones; roughly 81% are singletons. This receptor was identified in a human donor with Merkel cell carcinoma. The chain carries TRBV14 and TRBJ2-7, with TRBD1 identical over 7 bases. The sequencing input was tumor tissue from Merkel cell carcinoma. The CDR3, as DNA: TGTGCCAGCAGCTCCACAGGGGCCGAGCAGTACTTC. The encoded protein is CASSSTGAEQYF.